The source of this T cell receptor beta chain is a study of T cell repertoires in cytomegalovirus infection. As for the study in general: Use of recently identified HLA-C-restricted and well-studied HLA-B-restricted CMV epitopes was part of the study. The study, taken as a whole, reports: Ex vivo responses were dominated by HLA-C-restricted CMV-specific TCR beta clonotypes.

As regards this clonotype: Antigen specificity is unknown.

With 3 bases removed from V and 3 bases from J, the gap between germline ends came to 21 bases. The length of the CDR3 is 17 residues. CDR1 and CDR2 (germline): SEHNR, FQNEAQ (reference sequence). MiXCR, run by TCRdb on the reads, gives a single entry per CDR3 protein. The data show about 920,000 distinct CDR3 sequences, 30% to 40% seen once. The chain couples TRBV7-9 to TRBJ2-7; the D is unclear. Sequenced material: cultured CD8+ T cells from PBMCs, taken from culture after CMV antigen stimulation. The sequence was obtained from a human donor in good health (CMV status not recorded). Some clones in this sample may be carry-over from other donors' samples. The CDR3, as DNA: TGTGCCAGCAGCTTTACGGCCCCGTCAGGCCATTTCTACGAGCAGTACTTC. Protein: CASSFTAPSGHFYEQYF.